A selection of T cell receptor beta chains follows, all from one sample in a study of T cells in Graves' hyperthyroidism and ophthalmopathy. TCRdb called the multiplex PCR reads again in MiXCR, with one record for every CDR3 protein. Of 300,000 to 500,000 distinct CDR3 sequences listed, more than 12% are singletons. The sequencing sample was made of blood. Source of these receptors: a woman younger than 45 with Graves' hyperthyroidism. Both conserved end residues are part of each CDR3. The D gene is left open where the match is weak. Expanded clones are given a class, and other clones once, few, many or no size at all.

j_call v_call clone_size d_call cdr3_aa cdr3_nt
TRBJ2-1 TRBV15 - TRBD2 CATRRGGGRAVYEQFF TGTGCCACCAGAAGAGGGGGCGGGAGGGCGGTCTATGAGCAGTTCTTC
TRBJ2-1 TRBV20-1 few TRBD2 CSARDPAGAYNEQFF TGCAGTGCCCGAGATCCAGCGGGAGCCTACAATGAGCAGTTCTTC
TRBJ1-2 TRBV7-9 few TRBD1 CASRSDRDYGYTF TGTGCCAGCAGATCCGACAGGGACTATGGCTACACCTTC
TRBJ1-2 TRBV9 - - CASSVVGNYGYTF TGTGCCAGCAGCGTAGTGGGGAACTATGGCTACACCTTC
TRBJ1-1 TRBV24-1 many TRBD1 CATSGIRQGLTEAFF TGTGCCACCAGTGGAATCAGACAGGGATTGACTGAAGCTTTCTTT
TRBJ2-2 TRBV27 many TRBD2 CASSLAGVGELFF TGTGCCAGCAGTCTAGCGGGAGTCGGGGAGCTGTTTTTT
TRBJ2-1 TRBV6-1 many TRBD2 CASSGLAPPSYNEQFF TGTGCCAGCAGTGGACTAGCGCCTCCCTCCTACAATGAGCAGTTCTTC
TRBJ2-7 TRBV24-1 - - CATSDQQTYEQYF TGTGCCACCAGTGATCAGCAGACCTACGAGCAGTACTTC
TRBJ1-6 TRBV6-1 - TRBD1 CASRTGGTPNSPLHF TGTGCCAGCAGAACAGGGGGCACGCCTAATTCACCCCTCCACTTT
TRBJ1-2 TRBV3-1 many TRBD1 CASSQDRGGYGYTF TGTGCCAGCAGCCAGGACAGGGGCGGCTATGGCTACACCTTC
TRBJ2-3 TRBV28 many - CASSFGLITQYF TGTGCCAGCAGTTTCGGACTAATTACGCAGTATTTT
TRBJ1-3 TRBV3-1 - TRBD1 CASSHGTGTGNTIYF TGTGCCAGCAGCCATGGGACAGGGACTGGAAACACCATATATTTT
TRBJ1-2 TRBV5-5 many TRBD1 CASSLAGTGGYGYTF TGTGCCAGCAGCTTGGCCGGGACAGGGGGCTATGGCTACACCTTC
TRBJ1-1 TRBV28 many TRBD1 CASRRTGDTEAFF TGTGCCAGCAGACGGACAGGGGACACTGAAGCTTTCTTT
TRBJ2-2 TRBV20-1 many - CSARDRMDRRGGELFF TGCAGTGCTAGAGATCGTATGGACAGGCGGGGCGGGGAGCTGTTTTTT
TRBJ2-1 TRBV12-3/TRBV12-4 - - CASRAPAAYNEQFF TGTGCCAGCAGAGCCCCGGCTGCCTACAATGAGCAGTTCTTC
TRBJ2-7 TRBV3-1 many TRBD2 CASSPTSGRSYEQYF TGTGCCAGCAGCCCCACTAGCGGGAGATCCTACGAGCAGTACTTC
TRBJ2-3 TRBV7-3 many - CASSLTGRLSTDTQYF TGTGCCAGCAGCTTAACGGGCCGGCTTAGCACAGATACGCAGTATTTT
TRBJ2-1 TRBV20-1 many TRBD2 CSASWDLAGSYNEQFF TGCAGTGCTAGTTGGGATCTAGCGGGTTCCTACAATGAGCAGTTCTTC